The source of this T cell receptor (beta chain) is a study of cytomegalovirus exposure and HLA in healthy donors. For the study at large: Per a later analysis, the approximately 700 first-cohort and approximately 120 validation repertoires shared one platform.

Study results and caveats: According to a later analysis, TCR clusters from the first cohort tended to co-occur in the 110 or so validation repertoires. Accounts indicate the classifier identified cytomegalovirus status with strong specificity and sensitivity.

About this clone itself: Its cognate antigen is unknown.

TCRdb's table, derived via immunoSEQ multiplex PCR, lists solely in-frame clones and lacks some. This table has 85,000 to 130,000 clones, about nine tenths appearing once. The CDR3 is made up of 14 amino acids. Germline trimming cut 6 bases from V and 6 bases from J; bases unmatched to any gene: 6. The germline CDR1 and CDR2 sequences are SNHLY and FYNNEI. Material: PBMCs. The chain uses TRBV2 and TRBJ1-5; 9 bases line up with TRBD1. This TCR was recovered from a woman younger than 35 in good health and CMV-seropositive. The CDR3 bases are TGTGCCAGCAGACAAACAGGGGGCTCTCAGCCCCAGCATTTT. This sequence encodes CASRQTGGSQPQHF. The variable domain in full, with the rest retrieved from reference TRBV2 and TRBJ1-5, is EPEVTQTPSHQVTQMGQEVILRCVPISNHLYFYWYRQILGQKVEFLVSFYNNEISEKSEIFDDQFSVERPDGSNFTLKIRSTKLEDSAMYFCASRQTGGSQPQHFGDGTRLSIL.